Listed below are T cell receptor beta chains from one sample, sequenced in a study of CD8 T cells in ankylosing spondylitis. TCRdb itself ran the 5' RACE reads through MiXCR, one entry per CDR3 protein. Altogether 240,000 or so distinct CDR3 sequences are present, roughly 8.6% being singletons, with the ten largest covering over 6.5%. The material sequenced was blood, either unsorted or a sorted T cell fraction (not recorded which). These TCRs come from a male donor with ankylosing spondylitis or in good health (not recorded which). The CDR3 runs from the conserved cysteine through the conserved F or W. D genes are given only for firm matches.

>TRBJ1-1|.|TRBV9
CASSPTKGQSGLNTEAFF
>TRBJ2-7|TRBD2|TRBV27
CASSLSTSGRVFHEQYF
>TRBJ1-1|.|TRBV4-2
CASSQDPGTVSTEAFF
>TRBJ1-1|.|TRBV4-3
CASSQDGWRGTEAFF
>TRBJ1-5|.|TRBV12-3/TRBV12-4
CASSSARDQPQHF
>TRBJ1-1|TRBD1|TRBV30
CAWNGQANTEAFF
>TRBJ2-2|.|TRBV4-1
CASSQIKILGTGELFF
>TRBJ2-3|TRBD1|TRBV4-3
CASSINDRVTTDTQYF
>TRBJ1-5|.|TRBV27
CASSSFGQFSNQPQHF
>TRBJ2-3|.|TRBV9
CALQDTQYF
>TRBJ2-7|.|TRBV7-3
CASSLGAHSYEQYF
>TRBJ1-5|.|TRBV7-2
CASSLRGSVNQPQHF
>TRBJ2-6|.|TRBV5-1
CASSGQYSGANVLTF
>TRBJ1-1|.|TRBV12-3/TRBV12-4
CASSGEAGEAFF
>TRBJ2-7|.|TRBV7-2
CASSWGRPYEQYF
>TRBJ2-7|.|TRBV12-3/TRBV12-4
CASSFGESGEQYF
>TRBJ2-1|TRBD2|TRBV15
CATSRVGTSEPHNEQFF
>TRBJ2-1|TRBD2|TRBV29-1
CSVDRGGDRAGGSYNEQFF
>TRBJ2-3|.|TRBV6-4
CASSDGRDAESQYF
>TRBJ2-5|.|TRBV7-6
CASSLSLRGGLRETQYF
>TRBJ2-5|.|TRBV12-3/TRBV12-4
CASSNGGTKETQYF
>TRBJ2-1|.|TRBV12-3/TRBV12-4
CASSQRLESSYNEQFF
>TRBJ2-1|TRBD2|TRBV6-2/TRBV6-3
CASRPLTGLAGGQWSYNEQFF
>TRBJ2-3|TRBD2|TRBV15
CATSRGSGMDTQYF
>TRBJ2-1|TRBD2|TRBV4-3
CASSHAPGLADNEQFF
>TRBJ1-6|.|TRBV10-2
CASSEAGTYSPLHF
>TRBJ2-1|TRBD2|TRBV20-1
CSAGGLAGGLFHEQFF
>TRBJ1-2|.|TRBV9
CASSPGGREMGYGYTF
>TRBJ2-3|TRBD2|TRBV6-1
CASRTGLAHTSTDTQYF
>TRBJ1-1|.|TRBV11-3
CASSLGSGEAFF
>TRBJ2-5|TRBD1|TRBV20-1
CSAATGRETQYF
>TRBJ1-6|TRBD1|TRBV4-3
CASSQDRDRASPLHF
>TRBJ1-2|.|TRBV6-5
CASSYEGVYGYTF
>TRBJ2-4|.|TRBV6-5
CASSSAKNIQYF
>TRBJ2-7|.|TRBV12-3/TRBV12-4
CASGRVSEQYF
>TRBJ1-5|.|TRBV7-2
CASSSTATHSNQPQHF
>TRBJ1-3|.|TRBV5-5
CASSLNFQTGNTIYF
>TRBJ2-3|TRBD2|TRBV6-1
CASSPGGTISTDTQYF
>TRBJ2-5|.|TRBV5-1
CASSLGYSETQYF
>TRBJ2-1|TRBD2|TRBV20-1
CSATPTSGLLYNEQFF
>TRBJ2-5|.|TRBV12-3/TRBV12-4
CASSAGLQETQYF
>TRBJ2-7|TRBD2|TRBV10-3
CAISPGWTAGVLEQYF
>TRBJ2-1|.|TRBV20-1
CSAREFLGSSYNEQFF
>TRBJ2-3|.|TRBV5-1
CASRGPIDTQYF
>TRBJ2-3|TRBD2|TRBV4-1
CASSQEEDFLGRGADTQYF
>TRBJ1-1|.|TRBV7-2
CASSTRDAGVAEAFF
>TRBJ1-2|.|TRBV4-1
CASSQGSRGEFGYTF
>TRBJ1-1|TRBD1|TRBV6-5
CASRTTSGGRGSTEAFF
>TRBJ1-5|TRBD1|TRBV7-8
CASSYGQGGNQPQHF
>TRBJ1-1|.|TRBV20-1
CSARDRGISAEAFF
>TRBJ2-1|TRBD1|TRBV6-2/TRBV6-3
CASRRTGSGNEQFF
>TRBJ2-3|.|TRBV5-5
CASSLERRGDTQYF
>TRBJ2-1|.|TRBV7-8
CASSWGRTSYNEQFF
>TRBJ1-1|TRBD1|TRBV29-1
CSVITMDRGAFF
>TRBJ2-7|TRBD2|TRBV11-2
CASSSGLGYPEQYF
>TRBJ2-7|.|TRBV7-9
CASSFPGQIGSYEQYF
>TRBJ2-1|.|TRBV19
CASMSGAAGGNEQFF